A selection of T cell receptor beta chains follows, all from one sample in a study of regulatory T cells in long-lasting Graves disease. In TCRdb, the multiplex PCR reads were re-called with MiXCR into one record per CDR3 protein. The data contain 700,000 or so distinct CDR3 sequences, roughly 30% of them singletons. This material consisted of peripheral blood mononuclear cells (PBMCs), taken when the disease was refractory, from a patient treated with antithyroid drugs. The receptors were sampled from a female donor with Graves disease. Each CDR3 is given with its conserved first and last residue. The D gene is left open where the match is weak. Clone size, where shown, is once, few, many, or a class for clones that have expanded.

>TRBV4-1|TRBJ2-7|-|few
CASSLREGASYEQYF
TGCGCCAGCAGCCTCAGGGAGGGGGCTTCCTACGAGCAGTACTTC
>TRBV6-1|TRBJ2-7|-|-
CASRKREDSPGYEQYF
TGTGCCAGCAGAAAAAGGGAGGACAGCCCTGGGTACGAGCAGTACTTC
>TRBV6-5|TRBJ2-7|TRBD1|few
CASSYPGTGQF
TGTGCCAGCAGTTACCCCGGGACAGGGCAATTC
>TRBV18|TRBJ2-7|-|few
CASSPQARGYEQYF
TGTGCCAGCTCACCACAGGCCAGGGGCTACGAGCAGTACTTC
>TRBV27|TRBJ1-1|-|few
CASSSQGKRAEAFF
TGTGCCAGCAGTTCCCAGGGGAAAAGGGCTGAAGCTTTCTTT
>TRBV29-1|TRBJ1-1|-|few
CSASGGYGDTEAFF
TGCAGCGCCAGCGGGGGGTATGGGGACACTGAAGCTTTCTTT
>TRBV7-6|TRBJ2-2|TRBD2|few
CASSQHLAGGFGELFF
TGTGCCAGCAGCCAACATCTAGCGGGAGGGTTCGGGGAGCTGTTTTTT
>TRBV6-1|TRBJ1-2|TRBD1|many
CASTHHSPPRSGGQLYGYTF
TGTGCCAGCACTCATCACTCCCCTCCGAGATCAGGGGGTCAGCTCTATGGCTACACCTTC
>TRBV7-9|TRBJ1-2|-|-
CASSSGRGMGGYTF
TGTGCCAGCAGCTCCGGCAGGGGAATGGGGGGCTACACCTTC
>TRBV28|TRBJ1-2|-|-
CARPRGQGRNYGYTF
TGTGCCAGACCCCGGGGGCAGGGGAGAAACTATGGCTACACCTTC
>TRBV9|TRBJ2-5|-|few
CASSVGRANQETQYF
TGTGCCAGCAGCGTAGGCAGGGCTAACCAAGAGACCCAGTACTTC
>TRBV6-1|TRBJ1-2|-|few
CAANPRENLNYGYTF
TGTGCCGCGAATCCACGGGAGAACCTTAACTATGGCTACACCTTC
>TRBV5-1|TRBJ1-5|-|-
CASSLGDWKEASNQPQHF
TGCGCCAGCAGCTTGGGAGATTGGAAAGAGGCTTCAAATCAGCCCCAGCATTTT
>TRBV7-2|TRBJ2-7|TRBD1|-
CASSLEGAVGYEQYF
TGTGCCAGCAGCTTAGAGGGGGCTGTTGGCTACGAGCAGTACTTC
>TRBV3-1|TRBJ1-1|-|few
CASSDGTSTEAFF
TGTGCCAGCAGCGACGGGACTTCCACGGAAGCTTTCTTT
>TRBV6-2/TRBV6-3|TRBJ1-3|-|-
CASSSPVQGSGNTIYF
TGTGCCAGCAGTTCCCCCGTTCAGGGTTCTGGAAACACCATATATTTT
>TRBV19|TRBJ1-5|-|-
CASIDSPSNQPQHF
TGTGCCAGCATCGACAGTCCTAGCAATCAGCCCCAGCATTTT
>TRBV20-1|TRBJ2-7|TRBD2|few
CSARTPGLAQDDEQYF
TGCAGTGCTAGAACCCCGGGACTAGCCCAAGATGACGAGCAGTACTTC
>TRBV11-1|TRBJ2-4|-|-
CASSPYRGGESIQYF
TGTGCCAGCAGCCCATACAGGGGGGGAGAATCCATTCAGTACTTC
>TRBV28|TRBJ1-5|-|many
CASSKRQGANQPQHF
TGTGCCAGCAGCAAACGCCAGGGAGCGAATCAGCCCCAGCATTTT
>TRBV28|TRBJ1-5|TRBD1|few
CASSLGGTGHQPQHF
TGTGCCAGCAGTCTGGGTGGGACAGGGCATCAGCCCCAGCATTTT
>TRBV6-1|TRBJ1-1|-|-
CASIPGTLETEAFF
TGTGCCAGCATCCCGGGGACCTTGGAGACTGAAGCTTTCTTT
>TRBV6-1|TRBJ2-4|-|-
CASFQSATVAKNIQYF
TGTGCCAGCTTTCAGAGTGCAACGGTAGCCAAAAACATTCAGTACTTC
>TRBV2|TRBJ1-1|TRBD1|-
CASSDLTGSDTEAFF
TGTGCCAGCAGTGACTTGACAGGGAGCGACACTGAAGCTTTCTTT